This T cell receptor (beta chain) was found in a study of molecular identifiers for immune sequencing clone quantification. Bulk TCR libraries were made with methods that had been previously described and with listed TCR primers. A single record per CDR3 protein comes from TCRdb applying MiXCR to the PCR reads. This sample has roughly 100,000 distinct CDR3 sequences, with 30% to 35% found just once. The V and J ends lost 6 bases and 1 base, in that order; junction bases with no gene match: 7. This CDR3 is built from 15 residues. Material: naive CD8+ T cells from blood, with Jurkat cell RNA spiked in. Specified subset: FACS-sorted CD8+CD4-CCR7+CD45RA+ naive T cells. This receptor was identified in a human donor in good health. Some libraries in this study had Jurkat cell RNA spiked in. V usage is TRBV12-3 or TRBV12-4 and J usage is TRBJ2-3; 7 nucleotides line up with TRBD1. Here the CDR3 reads CASSPTGTRTDTQYF. The CDR3 DNA reads as TGTGCCAGCAGCCCGACAGGGACCCGCACAGATACGCAGTATTTT.